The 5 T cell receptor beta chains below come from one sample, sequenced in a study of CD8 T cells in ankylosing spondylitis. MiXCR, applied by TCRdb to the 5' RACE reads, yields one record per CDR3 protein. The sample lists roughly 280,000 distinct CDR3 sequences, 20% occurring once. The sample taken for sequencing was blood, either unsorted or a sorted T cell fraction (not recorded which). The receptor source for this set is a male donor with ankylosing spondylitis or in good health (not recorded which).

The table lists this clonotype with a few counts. The CDR3 DNA reads as TGTGCCAGCAGTTTGGGGTCCAGTAGCTCCTACGAGCAGTACGTC. It yields the protein CASSLGSSSSYEQYV. The chain links TRBV12-3 or TRBV12-4 to TRBJ2-7; no clear D gene. The V end lost 3 bases, the J end lost 0 bases, and 12 bases lay between the germline ends. CDR3 length equals 15 residues.

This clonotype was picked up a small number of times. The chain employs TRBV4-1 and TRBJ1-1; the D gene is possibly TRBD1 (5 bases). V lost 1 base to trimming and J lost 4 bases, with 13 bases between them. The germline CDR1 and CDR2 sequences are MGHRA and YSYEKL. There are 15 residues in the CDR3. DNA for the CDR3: TGCGCCAGCAGCCAAGCCCCAGGGCGGGGCACTGAAGCTTTCTTT. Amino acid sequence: CASSQAPGRGTEAFF.

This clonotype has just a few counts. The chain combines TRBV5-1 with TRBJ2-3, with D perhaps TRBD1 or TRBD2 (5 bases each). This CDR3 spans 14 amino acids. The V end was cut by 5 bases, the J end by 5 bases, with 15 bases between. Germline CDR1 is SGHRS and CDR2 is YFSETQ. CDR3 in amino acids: CASSKGENRDTQYF. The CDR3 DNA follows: TGCGCCAGCAGTAAAGGGGAGAACAGAGATACGCAGTATTTT. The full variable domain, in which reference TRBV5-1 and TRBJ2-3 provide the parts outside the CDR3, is KAGVTQTPRYLIKTRGQQVTLSCSPISGHRSVSWYQQTPGQGLQFLFEYFSETQRNKGNFPGRFSGRQFSNSRSEMNVSTLELGDSALYLCASSKGENRDTQYFGPGTRLTVL.

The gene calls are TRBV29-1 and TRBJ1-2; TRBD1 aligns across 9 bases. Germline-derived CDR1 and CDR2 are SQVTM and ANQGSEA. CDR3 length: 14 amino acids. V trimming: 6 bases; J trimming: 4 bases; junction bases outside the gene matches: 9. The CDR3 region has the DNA TGCAGCGTGTCTACAGGGGGCGCACCCTATGGCTACACCTTC. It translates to CSVSTGGAPYGYTF.

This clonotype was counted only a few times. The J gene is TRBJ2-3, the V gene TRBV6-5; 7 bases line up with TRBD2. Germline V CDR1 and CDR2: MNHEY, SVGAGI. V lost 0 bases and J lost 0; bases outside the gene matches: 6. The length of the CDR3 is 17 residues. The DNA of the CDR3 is TGTGCCAGCAGTTACTCGTGGGAGGGTTCGAGCACAGATACGCAGTATTTT. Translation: CASSYSWEGSSTDTQYF.